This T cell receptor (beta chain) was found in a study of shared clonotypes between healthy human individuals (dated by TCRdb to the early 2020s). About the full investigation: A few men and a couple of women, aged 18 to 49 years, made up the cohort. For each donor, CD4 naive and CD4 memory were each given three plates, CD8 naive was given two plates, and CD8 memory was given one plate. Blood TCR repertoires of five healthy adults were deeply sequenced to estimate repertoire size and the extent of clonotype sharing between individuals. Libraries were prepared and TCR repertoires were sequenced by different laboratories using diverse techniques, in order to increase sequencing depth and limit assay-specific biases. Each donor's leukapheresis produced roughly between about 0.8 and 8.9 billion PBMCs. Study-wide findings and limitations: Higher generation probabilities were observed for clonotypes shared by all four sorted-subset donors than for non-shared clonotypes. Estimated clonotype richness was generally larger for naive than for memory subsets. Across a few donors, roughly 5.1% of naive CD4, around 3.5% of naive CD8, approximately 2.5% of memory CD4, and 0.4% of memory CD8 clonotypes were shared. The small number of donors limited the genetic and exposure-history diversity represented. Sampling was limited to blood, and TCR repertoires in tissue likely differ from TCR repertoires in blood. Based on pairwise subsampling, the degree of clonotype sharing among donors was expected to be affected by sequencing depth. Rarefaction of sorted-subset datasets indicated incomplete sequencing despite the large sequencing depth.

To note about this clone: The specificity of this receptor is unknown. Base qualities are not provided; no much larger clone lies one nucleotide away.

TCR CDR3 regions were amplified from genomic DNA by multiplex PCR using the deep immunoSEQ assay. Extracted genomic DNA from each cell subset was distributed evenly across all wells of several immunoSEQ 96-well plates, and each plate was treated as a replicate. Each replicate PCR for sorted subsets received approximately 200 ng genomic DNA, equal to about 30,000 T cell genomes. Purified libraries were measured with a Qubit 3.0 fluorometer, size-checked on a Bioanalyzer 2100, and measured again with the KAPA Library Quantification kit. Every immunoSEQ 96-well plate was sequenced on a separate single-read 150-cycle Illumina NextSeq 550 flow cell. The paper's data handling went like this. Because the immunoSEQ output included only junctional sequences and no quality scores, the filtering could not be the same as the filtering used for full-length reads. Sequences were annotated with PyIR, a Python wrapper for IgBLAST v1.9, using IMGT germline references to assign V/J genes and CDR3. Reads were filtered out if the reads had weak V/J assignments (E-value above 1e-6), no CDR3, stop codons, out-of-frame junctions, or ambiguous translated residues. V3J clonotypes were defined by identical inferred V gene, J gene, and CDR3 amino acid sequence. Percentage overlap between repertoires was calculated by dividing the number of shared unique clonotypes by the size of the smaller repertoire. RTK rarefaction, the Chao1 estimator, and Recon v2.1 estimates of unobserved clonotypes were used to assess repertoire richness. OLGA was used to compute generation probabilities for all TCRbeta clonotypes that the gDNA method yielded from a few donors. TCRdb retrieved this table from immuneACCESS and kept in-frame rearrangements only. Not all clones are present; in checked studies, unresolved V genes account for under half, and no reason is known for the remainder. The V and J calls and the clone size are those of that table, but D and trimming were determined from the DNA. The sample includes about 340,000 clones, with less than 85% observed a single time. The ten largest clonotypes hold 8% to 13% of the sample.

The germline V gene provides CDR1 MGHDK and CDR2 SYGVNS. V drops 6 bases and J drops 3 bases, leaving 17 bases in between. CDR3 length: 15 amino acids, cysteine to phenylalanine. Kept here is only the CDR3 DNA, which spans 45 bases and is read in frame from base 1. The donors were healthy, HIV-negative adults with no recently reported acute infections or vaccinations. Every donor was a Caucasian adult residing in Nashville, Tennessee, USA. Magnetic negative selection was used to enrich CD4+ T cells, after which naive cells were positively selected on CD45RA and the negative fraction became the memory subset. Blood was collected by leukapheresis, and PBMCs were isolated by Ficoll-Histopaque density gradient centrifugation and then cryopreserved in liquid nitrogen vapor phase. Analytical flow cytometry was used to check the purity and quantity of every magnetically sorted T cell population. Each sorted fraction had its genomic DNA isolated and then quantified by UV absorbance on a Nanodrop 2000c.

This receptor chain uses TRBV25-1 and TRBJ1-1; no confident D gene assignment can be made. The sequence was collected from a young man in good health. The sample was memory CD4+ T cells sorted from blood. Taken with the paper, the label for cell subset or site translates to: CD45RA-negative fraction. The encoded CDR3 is CASSGSFTVHTEAFF. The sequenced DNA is TGTGCCAGCAGCGGGTCGTTTACAGTCCACACTGAAGCTTTCTTT.